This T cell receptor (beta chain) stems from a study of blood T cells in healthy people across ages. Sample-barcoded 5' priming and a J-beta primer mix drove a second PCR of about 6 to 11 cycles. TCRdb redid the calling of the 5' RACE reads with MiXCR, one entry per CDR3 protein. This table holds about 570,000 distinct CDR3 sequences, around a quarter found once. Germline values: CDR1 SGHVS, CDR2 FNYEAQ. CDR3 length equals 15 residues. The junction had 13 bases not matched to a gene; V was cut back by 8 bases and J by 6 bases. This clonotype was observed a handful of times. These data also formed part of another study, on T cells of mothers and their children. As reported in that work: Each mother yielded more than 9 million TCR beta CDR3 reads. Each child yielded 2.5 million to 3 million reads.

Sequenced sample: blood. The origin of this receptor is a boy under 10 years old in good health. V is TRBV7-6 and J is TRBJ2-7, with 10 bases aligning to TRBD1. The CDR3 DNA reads TGTGCCAGCGCCTCAATAAAGGGACAGGGGTTCGAGCAGTACTTC. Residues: CASASIKGQGFEQYF.